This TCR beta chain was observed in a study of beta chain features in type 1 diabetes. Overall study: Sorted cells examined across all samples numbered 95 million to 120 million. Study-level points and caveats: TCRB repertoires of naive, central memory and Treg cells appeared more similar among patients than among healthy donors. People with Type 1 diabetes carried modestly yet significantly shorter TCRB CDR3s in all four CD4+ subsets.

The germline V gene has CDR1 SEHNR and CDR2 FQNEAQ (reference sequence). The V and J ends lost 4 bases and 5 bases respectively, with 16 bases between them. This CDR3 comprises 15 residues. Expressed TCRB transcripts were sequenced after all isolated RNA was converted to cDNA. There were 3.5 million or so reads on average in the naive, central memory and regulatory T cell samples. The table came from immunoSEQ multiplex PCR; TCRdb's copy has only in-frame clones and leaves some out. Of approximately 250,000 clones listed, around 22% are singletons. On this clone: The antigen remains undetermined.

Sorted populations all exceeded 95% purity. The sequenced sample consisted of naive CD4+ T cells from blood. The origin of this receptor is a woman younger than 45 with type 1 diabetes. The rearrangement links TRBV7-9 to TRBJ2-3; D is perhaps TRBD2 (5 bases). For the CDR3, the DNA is TGTGCCAGCAGCTGGGATCTCTTTGCGGGAGATACGCAGTATTTT. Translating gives CASSWDLFAGDTQYF. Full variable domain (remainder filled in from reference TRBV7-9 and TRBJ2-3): DTGVSQNPRHKITKRGQNVTFRCDPISEHNRLYWYRQTLGQGPEFLTYFQNEAQLEKSRLLSDRFSAERPKGSFSTLEIQRTEQGDSAMYLCASSWDLFAGDTQYFGPGTRLTVL.